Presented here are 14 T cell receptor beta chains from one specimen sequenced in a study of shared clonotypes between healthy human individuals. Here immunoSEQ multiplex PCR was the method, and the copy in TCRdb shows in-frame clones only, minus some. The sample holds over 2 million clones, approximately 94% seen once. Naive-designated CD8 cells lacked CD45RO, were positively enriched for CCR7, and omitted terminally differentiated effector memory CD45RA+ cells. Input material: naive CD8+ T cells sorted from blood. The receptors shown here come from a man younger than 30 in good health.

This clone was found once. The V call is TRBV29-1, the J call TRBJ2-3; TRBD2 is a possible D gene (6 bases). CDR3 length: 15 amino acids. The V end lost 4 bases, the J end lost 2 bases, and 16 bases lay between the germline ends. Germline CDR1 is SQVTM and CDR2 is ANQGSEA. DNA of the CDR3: TGCAGCGTTGGGGGGGACTGGACCGACACAGATACGCAGTATTTT. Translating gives CSVGGDWTDTDTQYF.

CDR3 sequence: CASSALLAGSYEQYF. CDR3 DNA: TGTGCCAGTAGTGCCCTCCTAGCGGGGAGCTACGAGCAGTACTTC. The rearrangement uses TRBV19 and TRBJ2-7; 9 bases align to TRBD2. Per germline, CDR1 LNHDA and CDR2 SQIVND (reference sequence). The CDR3 is 15 residues long. V trimming: 5 bases; J trimming: 3 bases; junction bases outside the gene matches: 8.

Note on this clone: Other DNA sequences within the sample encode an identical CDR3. The DNA of the CDR3 is TGTGCCAGCAGCGTAGGGGGGACAGAAGCCTACGAGCAGTACTTC. Translating it yields CASSVGGTEAYEQYF. The V and J genes are TRBV9 and TRBJ2-7; 7 positions match TRBD1. Germline lookup yields CDR1 SGDLS and CDR2 YYNGEE. J was trimmed by 2 bases and V by 0 bases; bases with no gene match: 5. The CDR3 has 15 amino acids.

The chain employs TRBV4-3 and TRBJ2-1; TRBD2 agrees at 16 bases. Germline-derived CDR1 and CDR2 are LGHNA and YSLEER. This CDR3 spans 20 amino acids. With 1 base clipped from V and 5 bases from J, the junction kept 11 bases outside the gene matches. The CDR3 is CASSQVPYPGLAGGNNEQFF. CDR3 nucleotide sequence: TGCGCCAGCAGCCAAGTGCCTTATCCGGGACTAGCGGGAGGGAACAATGAGCAGTTCTTC.

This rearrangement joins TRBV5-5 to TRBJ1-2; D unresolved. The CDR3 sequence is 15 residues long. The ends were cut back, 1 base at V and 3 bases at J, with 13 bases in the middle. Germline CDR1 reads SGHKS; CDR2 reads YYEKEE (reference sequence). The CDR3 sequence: CASSLSGREYYGYTF. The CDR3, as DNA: TGTGCCAGCAGCTTGTCCGGACGGGAATACTATGGCTACACCTTC. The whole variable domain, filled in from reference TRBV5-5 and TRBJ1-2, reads DAGVTQSPTHLIKTRGQQVTLRCSPISGHKSVSWYQQVLGQGPQFIFQYYEKEERGRGNFPDRFSARQFPNYSSELNVNALLLGDSALYLCASSLSGREYYGYTFGSGTRLTVV.

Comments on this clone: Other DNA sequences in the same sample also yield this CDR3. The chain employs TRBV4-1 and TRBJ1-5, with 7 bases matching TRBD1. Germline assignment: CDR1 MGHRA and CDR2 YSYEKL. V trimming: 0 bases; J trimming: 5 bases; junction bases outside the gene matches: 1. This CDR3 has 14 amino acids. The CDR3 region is CASSQETGDQPQHF. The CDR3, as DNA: TGCGCCAGCAGCCAAGAAACAGGGGATCAGCCCCAGCATTTT.

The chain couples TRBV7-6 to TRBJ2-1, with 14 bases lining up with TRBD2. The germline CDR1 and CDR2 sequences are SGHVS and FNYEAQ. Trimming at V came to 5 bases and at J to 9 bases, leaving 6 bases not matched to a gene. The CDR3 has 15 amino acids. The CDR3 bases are TGTGCCAGCAGCCGACTAGCGGGAGGGCCAGGTGAGCAGTTCTTC. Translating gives CASSRLAGGPGEQFF.

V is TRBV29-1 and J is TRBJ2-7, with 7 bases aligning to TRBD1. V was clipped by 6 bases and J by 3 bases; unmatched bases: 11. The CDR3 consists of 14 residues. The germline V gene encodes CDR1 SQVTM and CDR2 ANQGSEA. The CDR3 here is CSVLNGHRGYEQYF. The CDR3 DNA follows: TGCAGCGTCCTAAATGGGCACAGGGGCTACGAGCAGTACTTC.

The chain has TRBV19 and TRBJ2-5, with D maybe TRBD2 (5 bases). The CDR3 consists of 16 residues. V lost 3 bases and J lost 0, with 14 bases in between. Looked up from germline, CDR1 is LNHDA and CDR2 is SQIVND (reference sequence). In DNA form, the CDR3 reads TGTGCCAGTAGTATCGATCCTCCGGGGAACCAAGAGACCCAGTACTTC. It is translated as CASSIDPPGNQETQYF. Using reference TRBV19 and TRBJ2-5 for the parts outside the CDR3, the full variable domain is DGGITQSPKYLFRKEGQNVTLSCEQNLNHDAMYWYRQDPGQGLRLIYYSQIVNDFQKGDIAEGYSVSREKKESFPLTVTSAQKNPTAFYLCASSIDPPGNQETQYFGPGTRLLVL.

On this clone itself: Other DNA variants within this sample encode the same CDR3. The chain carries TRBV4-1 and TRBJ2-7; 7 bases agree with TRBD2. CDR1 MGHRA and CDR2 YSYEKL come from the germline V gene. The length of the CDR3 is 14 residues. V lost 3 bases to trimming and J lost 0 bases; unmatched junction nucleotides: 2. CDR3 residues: CASSQASGSYEQYF. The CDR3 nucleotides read TGCGCCAGCAGCCAGGCTAGCGGCTCCTACGAGCAGTACTTC.

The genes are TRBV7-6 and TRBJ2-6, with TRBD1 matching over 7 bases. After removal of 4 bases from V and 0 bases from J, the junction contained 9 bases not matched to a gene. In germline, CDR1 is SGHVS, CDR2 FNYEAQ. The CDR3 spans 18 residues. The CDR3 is CASSSPTGVLSGANVLTF. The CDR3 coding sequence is TGTGCCAGCAGCTCCCCAACAGGGGTGCTCTCTGGGGCCAACGTCCTGACTTTC.

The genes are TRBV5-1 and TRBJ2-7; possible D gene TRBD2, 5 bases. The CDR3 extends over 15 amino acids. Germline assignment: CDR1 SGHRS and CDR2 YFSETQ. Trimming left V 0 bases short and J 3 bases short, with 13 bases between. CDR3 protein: CASSLGPDGVYEQYF. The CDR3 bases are TGCGCCAGCAGCTTGGGGCCTGACGGGGTCTACGAGCAGTACTTC.

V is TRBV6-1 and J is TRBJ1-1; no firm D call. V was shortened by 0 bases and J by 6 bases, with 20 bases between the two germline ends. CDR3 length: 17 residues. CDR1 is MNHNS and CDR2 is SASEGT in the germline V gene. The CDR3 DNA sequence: TGTGCCAGCAGTGAAGCGCTTCAGATTTTAGTTGACCCTGAAGCTTTCTTT. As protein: CASSEALQILVDPEAFF.

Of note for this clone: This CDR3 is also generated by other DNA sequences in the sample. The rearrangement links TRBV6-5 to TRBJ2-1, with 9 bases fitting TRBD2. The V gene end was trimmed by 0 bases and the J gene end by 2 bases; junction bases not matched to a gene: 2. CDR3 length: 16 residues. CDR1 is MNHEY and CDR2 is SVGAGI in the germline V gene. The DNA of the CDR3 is TGTGCCAGCAGTTACTCGGCTAGCGGGACCTACAATGAGCAGTTCTTC. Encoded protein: CASSYSASGTYNEQFF.